This T cell receptor (beta chain) is drawn from a study of cytomegalovirus exposure and HLA in healthy donors. The CDR3 totals 15 residues. V lost 0 bases to trimming and J lost 3 bases; unmatched junction nucleotides: 3. Per the germline V gene, CDR1 is SGHNT and CDR2 is YYREEE (reference sequence). Produced via immunoSEQ multiplex PCR; TCRdb's table is partial and in-frame only. This table has 250,000 to 400,000 clones, approximately 86% appearing once. Only one count was recorded for this clone. The genes are TRBV5-4 and TRBJ2-5; 9 positions match TRBD2. The sequence derives from a woman in her twenties or thirties in good health and CMV-seropositive. What was sequenced was PBMCs. CDR3 amino acids: CASSLVAGAEETQYF. The CDR3 coding sequence is TGTGCCAGCAGCTTGGTAGCGGGAGCGGAAGAGACCCAGTACTTC.